A single sample is the source of the 18 T cell receptor beta chains below, sequenced in a study of T-cell reconstitution after alpha-beta-depleted transplantation in children. Unique molecular identifiers were incorporated into the prepared TCRbeta library. TCRdb ran MiXCR on the PCR reads and lists one entry per CDR3 protein. The sample shows about a million distinct CDR3 sequences, roughly 29% of them seen only once. Here the sequenced sample was PBMCs, mostly from graft donor cells, taken 360 days after TCRalphabeta/CD19-depleted stem cell transplant. These receptors were collected from a boy in the first two years of life who had a stem cell transplant for SCID, so the T cells may come from the graft donor.

The table lists this clonotype with a few counts. The rearrangement joins TRBV12-3 or TRBV12-4 to TRBJ1-1; D is unresolved. The germline V and J ends were trimmed by 7 bases and 6 bases, with 12 bases remaining between them. The CDR3 spans 12 residues. The CDR3 protein is CASTAPGAEAFF. The CDR3 bases are TGTGCCAGCACCGCCCCTGGTGCTGAAGCTTTCTTT.

This clonotype has only a few counts. The chain has TRBV30 and TRBJ1-1, with D tentatively TRBD1 (6 bases). V lost 4 bases, J lost 0 bases, and 9 bases lay in between. Germline values: CDR1 GTSNPN, CDR2 SVGIG (reference sequence). CDR3 length equals 13 residues. The CDR3: CAWTDRLNTEAFF. The CDR3 region has the DNA TGTGCCTGGACGGACAGACTGAACACTGAAGCTTTCTTT.

As DNA, the CDR3 is TGTGCCAGCAGTTTAGCAAGGGTGTCCTACAATGAGCAGTTCTTC. It codes for CASSLARVSYNEQFF. This chain links TRBV12-3 or TRBV12-4 with TRBJ2-1; no clear D gene. V shed 0 bases and J shed 1 base, with 7 bases lying between them. The CDR3 is 15 amino acids.

The V and J genes are TRBV12-3 or TRBV12-4 and TRBJ2-7; 8 positions match TRBD1. V was pared by 2 bases and J by 3 bases, with 3 bases of the junction left unmatched. The CDR3 consists of 14 residues. The DNA of the CDR3 is TGTGCCAGCAGTTTAAGGGACAGGATCTACGAGCAGTACTTC. This translates into CASSLRDRIYEQYF.

This clonotype was observed a handful of times. The chain employs TRBV5-1 and TRBJ2-7, with D uncertain. The CDR3 sequence is 14 residues long. V shed 0 bases and J shed 3 bases, with 10 bases lying between them. Looked up from germline, CDR1 is SGHRS and CDR2 is YFSETQ. CDR3 DNA: TGCGCCAGCAGCTTGGTGTTCAGTGACTACGAGCAGTACTTC. Translation: CASSLVFSDYEQYF.

There are a few counts of this clonotype. The V and J genes are TRBV5-1 and TRBJ2-2, with TRBD1 identical over 7 bases. CDR3 length: 17 amino acids. Unmatched junction bases numbered 10, after V lost 2 bases and J lost 3 bases. Germline-derived CDR1 and CDR2 are SGHRS and YFSETQ. As DNA, the CDR3 is TGCGCCAGCAGCTTTACCCCCGACAGGGTAGACACCGGGGAGCTGTTTTTT. Amino acid sequence: CASSFTPDRVDTGELFF.

This chain links TRBV5-5 with TRBJ2-3; TRBD1 or TRBD2 may be the D gene (5 bases each). The CDR3 is 16 residues long. Trimming left V 2 bases short and J 1 base short, with 14 bases between. Germline V gene sequence: CDR1 SGHKS, CDR2 YYEKEE (reference sequence). The CDR3 coding sequence is TGTGCCAGCAGCTTTACTCGGGGCCGGGGCACAGATACGCAGTATTTT. It is translated as CASSFTRGRGTDTQYF.

The chain recombines TRBV5-5 with TRBJ2-5; 8 bases fit TRBD1. V shed 5 bases and J 4 bases; nucleotides not matched to a gene: 10. The CDR3 has 15 amino acids. In germline, CDR1 is SGHKS, CDR2 YYEKEE (reference sequence). The CDR3 DNA is TGTGCCAGCAGGCACAGGGGGTTCGAGAGAGAGACCCAGTACTTC. Protein sequence: CASRHRGFERETQYF.

This clonotype occurred a few times. The chain uses TRBV5-5 and TRBJ2-1; a weak D match, TRBD1 (6 bases). Per germline, CDR1 SGHKS and CDR2 YYEKEE (reference sequence). The CDR3 is made up of 16 amino acids. Between the trimmed V and J ends, which lost 4 bases and 7 bases, there was a span of 21 bases. CDR3 residues: CASSPVGGTEGNEQFF. In DNA, the CDR3 is TGTGCCAGCAGCCCCGTTGGGGGCACCGAGGGGAATGAGCAGTTCTTC.

This clonotype was picked up a small number of times. The chain couples TRBV5-5 to TRBJ2-1, with a weak D call TRBD1 (5 bases). Deletions cut 7 bases from V and 5 bases from J, with 13 bases between. The CDR3 extends over 13 amino acids. Per germline, CDR1 SGHKS and CDR2 YYEKEE (reference sequence). The CDR3 here is CASGSVGHNEQFF. The CDR3 region has the DNA TGTGCCAGCGGTTCGGTGGGGCACAATGAGCAGTTCTTC. The full variable domain, with the rest looked up from reference TRBV5-5 and TRBJ2-1, is DAGVTQSPTHLIKTRGQQVTLRCSPISGHKSVSWYQQVLGQGPQFIFQYYEKEERGRGNFPDRFSARQFPNYSSELNVNALLLGDSALYLCASGSVGHNEQFFGPGTRLTVL.

This rearrangement joins TRBV6-2 or TRBV6-3 to TRBJ2-3; D gene uncertain. The CDR3 length is 15 residues. V was clipped by 2 bases and J by 2 bases, with 11 bases between them. Germline V gene data show CDR1 as MNHEY and CDR2 as SVGEGT. CDR3 protein: CASSYLVQPTDTQYF. The CDR3, as DNA: TGTGCCAGCAGTTACCTAGTACAGCCCACAGATACGCAGTATTTT.

This clonotype appeared a few times. The chain employs TRBV25-1 and TRBJ1-1, with D uncertain. The germline V gene has CDR1 MGHDK and CDR2 SYGVNS. CDR3 size: 13 residues. V dropped 3 bases and J dropped 0 bases, with 5 bases sitting between them. CDR3 amino acids: CASSENMNTEAFF. The CDR3 coding sequence is TGTGCCAGCAGTGAGAACATGAACACTGAAGCTTTCTTT.

This clonotype has a handful of counts. The rearrangement joins TRBV7-2 to TRBJ2-7, with TRBD2 matching 10 bases. Germline trimming cut 5 bases from V and 1 base from J; bases unmatched to any gene: 8. The CDR3 is made up of 16 amino acids. CDR1 and CDR2 from the germline V gene are SGHTA and FQGNSA. CDR3 nucleotide sequence: TGTGCCAGCAGCCTACTGAGCGGGGGGGCGTCCTACGAGCAGTACTTC. Translation gives CASSLLSGGASYEQYF. Drawing the rest from reference TRBV7-2 and TRBJ2-7, the complete variable domain is GAGVSQSPSNKVTEKGKDVELRCDPISGHTALYWYRQSLGQGLEFLIYFQGNSAPDKSGLPSDRFSAERTGGSVSTLTIQRTQQEDSAVYLCASSLLSGGASYEQYFGPGTRLTVT.

V and J are TRBV12-3 or TRBV12-4 and TRBJ1-1, with D uncertain. The CDR3 consists of 13 residues. The ends were cut back, 4 bases at V and 11 bases at J, with 17 bases in the middle. The CDR3 DNA sequence: TGTGCCAGCAGTTCCCTAACGTACTTACGGGCTTTCTTT. Its protein is CASSSLTYLRAFF.

The genes are TRBV12-3 or TRBV12-4 and TRBJ2-7; 9 bases map to TRBD1. With V trimmed by 4 bases and J by 5 bases, 6 bases remained unmatched. This CDR3 comprises 14 residues. The CDR3 DNA reads TGTGCCAGCAGTTCCGGGACAGGGTTCCACGAGCAGTACTTC. Its translation: CASSSGTGFHEQYF.

This clonotype was seen more than once but under ten times. The junction differs from germline at one of its ends, possibly a read error. V is TRBV5-1 and J is TRBJ1-3, with D perhaps matching TRBD1 (5 bases). Looked up from germline, CDR1 is SGHRS and CDR2 is YFSETQ. The CDR3 is 13 residues long. CDR3 bases: TGCGCCAGCAGCTTGGCCGGGCGAGAAGACAGTTGGTTT. It specifies CASSLAGREDSWF.

The chain is built from TRBV12-3 or TRBV12-4 and TRBJ2-7; tentative D call: TRBD1 (5 bases). The CDR3 extends over 17 amino acids. V was clipped by 5 bases and J by 2 bases, with 22 bases between them. CDR3 sequence (DNA): TGTGCCAGCAGTCCCACCCTTGAAGGGGCTTTTACCTACGAGCAGTACTTC. This translates into CASSPTLEGAFTYEQYF.

This clonotype appeared a few times. The V call is TRBV15, the J call TRBJ1-1; no clear D gene. The CDR3 length is 15 residues. V was clipped by 1 base and J by 0 bases, with 9 bases between them. Germline V lookup: CDR1 LNHNV, CDR2 YYDKDF (reference sequence). Here the CDR3 reads CATSRGSLMNTEAFF. In DNA, the CDR3 is TGTGCCACCAGCAGAGGAAGTCTTATGAACACTGAAGCTTTCTTT. The complete variable domain, with remaining parts taken from reference TRBV15 and TRBJ1-1, reads DAMVIQNPRYQVTQFGKPVTLSCSQTLNHNVMYWYQQKSSQAPKLLFHYYDKDFNNEADTPDNFQSRRPNTSFCFLDIRSPGLGDTAMYLCATSRGSLMNTEAFFGQGTRLTVV.